Sequencing of this TCR beta chain was carried out in a study of blood T cell repertoires in COVID-19. The overall study: Samples taken during acute and convalescent COVID-19 were collected in the United States, Italy and Spain.

Original processing methods: Cell counts per sample came from amplifying reference gene primers. This table comes from immunoSEQ multiplex PCR, and its TCRdb copy is limited to in-frame clones, with some not included. V, J and clone size reflect that table, while D and trimming were determined from the DNA. Seen here are around 140,000 clones, approximately 83% observed once, and the top ten hold less than 4%. V shed 7 bases and J 13 bases; nucleotides not matched to a gene: 10. CDR3 size: 12 residues. Germline V gene lookup returns CDR1 MNHEY and CDR2 SVGAGI. This clone was recorded a few times. The source is a woman aged 55 to 70 with acute or convalescent COVID-19. Sequencing was done on a sample of peripheral blood. The chain joins TRBV6-5 to TRBJ2-7; 10 nucleotides align to TRBD2. The CDR3 here is CASIETSGPTYF. The CDR3 nucleotides are TGTGCCAGCATAGAGACTAGCGGGCCGACTTACTTC.